This T cell receptor beta chain was sequenced during a study of T cells in Graves' hyperthyroidism and ophthalmopathy. This clonotype was detected only a few times. Its antigen remains unknown. The source material, RNA transcripts, was used to amplify TCR beta CDR3 regions. An initial round of RT-PCR targeting the TCR CDR3 relied on the HTBI primer set. TCRdb reprocessed the multiplex PCR reads with MiXCR, giving one entry per CDR3 protein. This table has fewer than 250,000 distinct CDR3 sequences, approximately 24% appearing once. This CDR3 contains 16 residues. The germline V gene has CDR1 GTSNPN and CDR2 SVGIG (reference sequence). V was pared by 2 bases and J by 1 base, with 15 bases between. The PBMCs were taken from 10 ml of fresh peripheral blood. Points from the study as a whole: The authors' 13 V-J model separated ophthalmopathy from stable hyperthyroidism. Also found in blood were most expanded thyroid clonotypes above 0.001.

The V gene is TRBV30, the J gene TRBJ1-3, with D possibly being TRBD1 (5 bases). Sample: blood. This receptor was identified in a woman aged 40-49 years with Graves' ophthalmopathy. For the CDR3, the DNA is TGTGCCTGGAGTATTAAGGGGACCCATTCTGGAAACACCATATATTTT. Amino acids: CAWSIKGTHSGNTIYF.